This T cell receptor beta chain was found in a study of T cells in Graves' hyperthyroidism and ophthalmopathy. Study-level findings and limits: Ophthalmopathy got predicted by the model a median approximately 6 months before its onset.

This clonotype was found many times. Its antigen is not known. It was RNA transcripts that yielded the amplified TCR beta CDR3 regions. HTBI primers were the set used in a first-round RT-PCR of the TCR CDR3. One entry per CDR3 protein, called by TCRdb with MiXCR from the multiplex PCR reads. Of about 700,000 distinct CDR3 sequences detected, approximately 14% appear once; the ten largest clones hold 10%. Diagnosis of hyperthyroidism was new in patients aged 18 to 65, and its duration was under 2 months. This CDR3 region has 19 residues. The V segment lost 5 bases and the J segment 5 bases; nucleotides outside the gene matches: 17. Germline V gene lookup returns CDR1 LGHDT and CDR2 YNNKEL (reference sequence).

V and J are TRBV3-1 and TRBJ2-2, with 10 positions matching TRBD1. This clonotype was sampled from a woman in her late teens or twenties with Graves' hyperthyroidism. Input material: blood. The CDR3 DNA reads as TGTGCCAGCAGCGGAAGGGGGTTTGGGACAGGGGCGGAAACCGGGGAGCTGTTTTTT. Protein sequence: CASSGRGFGTGAETGELFF.